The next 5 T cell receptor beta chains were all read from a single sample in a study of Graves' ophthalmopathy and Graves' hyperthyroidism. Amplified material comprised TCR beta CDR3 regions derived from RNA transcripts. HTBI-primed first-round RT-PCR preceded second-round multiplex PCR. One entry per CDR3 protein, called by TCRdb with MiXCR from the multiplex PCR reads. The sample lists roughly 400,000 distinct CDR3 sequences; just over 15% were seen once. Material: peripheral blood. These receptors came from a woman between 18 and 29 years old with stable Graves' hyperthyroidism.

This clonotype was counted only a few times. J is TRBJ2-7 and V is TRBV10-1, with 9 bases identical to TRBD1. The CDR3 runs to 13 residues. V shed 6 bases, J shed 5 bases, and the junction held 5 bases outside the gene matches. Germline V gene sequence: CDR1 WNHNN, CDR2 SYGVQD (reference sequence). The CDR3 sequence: CASSRTGDNEQYF. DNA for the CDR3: TGCGCCAGCAGCCGGACAGGGGACAACGAGCAGTACTTC.

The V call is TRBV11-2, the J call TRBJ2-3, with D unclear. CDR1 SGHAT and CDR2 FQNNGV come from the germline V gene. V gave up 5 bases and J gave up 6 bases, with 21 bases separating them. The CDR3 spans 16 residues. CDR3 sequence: CASSLPSTLQEDTQYF. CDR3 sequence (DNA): TGTGCCAGCAGCCTGCCGTCGACCCTCCAGGAGGATACGCAGTATTTT.

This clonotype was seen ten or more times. CDR3 amino acids: CASSSPGQMVLGAGELFF. Written as DNA, the CDR3 is TGTGCCAGCAGCTCTCCGGGACAGATGGTGTTGGGTGCCGGGGAGCTGTTTTTT. The chain carries TRBV7-3 and TRBJ2-2, with 7 bases fitting TRBD1. This CDR3 is 18 amino acids long. Trimming took 4 bases from V and 6 from J; bases not matched to a gene: 17. Germline CDR1 SGHTA, CDR2 FQGTGA.

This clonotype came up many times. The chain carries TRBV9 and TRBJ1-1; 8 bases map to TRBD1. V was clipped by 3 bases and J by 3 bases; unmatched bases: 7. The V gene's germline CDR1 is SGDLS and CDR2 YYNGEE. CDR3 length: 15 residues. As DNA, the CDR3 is TGTGCCAGCAGCGGGGCCAGGGGGCAGCACACTGAAGCTTTCTTT. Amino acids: CASSGARGQHTEAFF.

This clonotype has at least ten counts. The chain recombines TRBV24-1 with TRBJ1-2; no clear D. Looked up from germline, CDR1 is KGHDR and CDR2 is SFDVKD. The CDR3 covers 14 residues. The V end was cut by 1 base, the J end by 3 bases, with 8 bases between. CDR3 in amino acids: CATSDLAGDYGYTF. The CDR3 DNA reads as TGTGCCACCAGTGATTTAGCAGGAGACTATGGCTACACCTTC.